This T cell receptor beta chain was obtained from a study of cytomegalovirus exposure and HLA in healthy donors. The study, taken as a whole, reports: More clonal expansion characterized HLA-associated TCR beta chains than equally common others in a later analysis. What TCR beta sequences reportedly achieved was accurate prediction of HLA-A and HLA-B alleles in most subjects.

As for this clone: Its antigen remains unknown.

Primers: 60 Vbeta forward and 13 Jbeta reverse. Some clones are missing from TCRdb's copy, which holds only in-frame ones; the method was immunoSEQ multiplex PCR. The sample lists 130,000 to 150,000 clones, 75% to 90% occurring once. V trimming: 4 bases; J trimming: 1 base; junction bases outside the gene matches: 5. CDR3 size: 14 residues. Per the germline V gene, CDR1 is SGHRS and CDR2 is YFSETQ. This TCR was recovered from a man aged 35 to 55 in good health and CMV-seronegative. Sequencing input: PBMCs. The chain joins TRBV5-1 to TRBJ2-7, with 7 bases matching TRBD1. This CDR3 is CASSGDSTSYEQYF. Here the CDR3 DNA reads TGCGCCAGCAGCGGGGACAGTACATCCTACGAGCAGTACTTC.